Listed here are 3 T cell receptor beta chains from one sample, sequenced in a study of beta chain features in type 1 diabetes. Study-level findings and limits: There was a moderate but significant shortening of TCRB CDR3s in all four CD4+ subsets of Type 1 diabetes patients.

Antigen specificity for these receptors is unknown. cDNA synthesis used the whole RNA isolate, giving expressed TCRB sequences. Libraries were prepared by immunoSEQ multiplex PCR; TCRdb keeps only in-frame clonotypes and omits some of them. The data show nearly 350,000 clones, 9.3% seen once. Sequencing was performed on central memory CD4+ T cells from blood. The receptors originated from a man aged 30-40 years with type 1 diabetes.

This clone was seen only a few times. The V gene is TRBV28, the J gene TRBJ2-4; 10 bases are a match to TRBD1. Germline loops: CDR1 MDHEN, CDR2 SYDVKM. The V and J ends lost 3 bases and 5 bases, in that order; junction bases with no gene match: 4. The CDR3 runs to 15 residues. CDR3 sequence (DNA): TGTGCCAGCAGTTTGGGACAGGGGATCGAAAACATTCAGTACTTC. Translated, it gives CASSLGQGIENIQYF. Full variable domain (remainder filled in from reference TRBV28 and TRBJ2-4): DVKVTQSSRYLVKRTGEKVFLECVQDMDHENMFWYRQDPGLGLRLIYFSYDVKMKEKGDIPEGYSVSREKKERFSLILESASTNQTSMYLCASSLGQGIENIQYFGAGTRLSVL.

This clone appeared a few times. This chain connects TRBV6-6 to TRBJ2-5, with D maybe TRBD1 (5 bases). The germline V gene encodes CDR1 MNHNY and CDR2 SVGAGI (reference sequence). The CDR3 extends over 15 amino acids. Between the trimmed V and J ends, which lost 0 bases and 4 bases, there was a span of 12 bases. The CDR3 DNA sequence: TGTGCCAGCAGTTACTCTTACGGCAGGGCAGAGACCCAGTACTTC. This gives the protein CASSYSYGRAETQYF.

To note about this clone: An end of the junction differs from the germline gene, which may be a read error. The CDR3 loop is CAISEGTSPETQYF. The DNA for the CDR3 is TGTGCCATCAGTGAGGGGACTAGTCCCGAGACCCAGTACTTC. The chain employs TRBV6-1 and TRBJ2-5; TRBD2 aligns across 8 bases. CDR3 length equals 14 residues. In germline, CDR1 is MNHNS, CDR2 SASEGT.